The clone carrying this TCR beta chain has a count of ten or more. From the 5' RACE reads, TCRdb called clonotypes with MiXCR, one entry per CDR3 protein. Here the sample spans tens of thousands of distinct CDR3 sequences, about 7.3% being singletons. The CDR3 sequence is 16 residues long. CDR1 is LGHNA, CDR2 YSLEER, per germline. Trimming removed 1 base from V and 5 bases from J; junction bases left unmatched: 10. This specimen belongs to a study of T cells after yellow fever vaccination. The source is a man aged 18 to 29 who received the YFV17D yellow fever vaccine. V gene TRBV4-3 combines with J gene TRBJ1-2, with 7 bases fitting TRBD1. The specimen comprised CD8+ T cells sorted from PBMCs, sampled approximately 11 days after the first yellow fever vaccination. As DNA, the CDR3 is TGCGCCAGCAGCCAAGTAACGGAGACAGGGCCGTATGGCTACACCTTC. Its protein is CASSQVTETGPYGYTF.